These T cell receptor beta chains were read from a single sample in a study of blood T cell repertoires in COVID-19. The method was immunoSEQ multiplex PCR; TCRdb's version includes in-frame clones alone and lacks a portion of them. The sample holds some 120,000 clones; roughly 85% are singletons and the top ten take 25%. The specimen was peripheral blood. The receptor set was obtained from a human donor in a cohort sampled during active COVID-19. Each CDR3 is given with its conserved first and last residue. A D gene is named only where the DNA matches it firmly. Size is omitted from some rows. Given values are once, few, many or a class for expanded clones.

clone_size j_call d_call v_call cdr3_aa cdr3_nt
NA TRBJ1-2 TRBD1 TRBV5-1 CASSLAIDRGLYGYTF TGCGCCAGCAGCTTGGCCATCGACAGGGGCCTCTATGGCTACACCTTC
NA TRBJ1-6 TRBD1 TRBV2 CASSSDRGSGSPLHF TGTGCCAGCAGCTCGGACAGGGGATCCGGTTCACCCCTCCACTTT
NA TRBJ1-1 NA TRBV18 CASSLIGDIMNTEAFF TGTGCCAGCTCACTGATCGGGGACATCATGAACACTGAAGCTTTCTTT
NA TRBJ2-7 NA TRBV29-1 CSRGPYEQYF TGCAGCCGAGGCCCCTACGAGCAGTACTTC
NA TRBJ2-2 TRBD2 TRBV18 CASSTGPGLAGATSNTGELFF TGTGCCAGCTCAACCGGTCCGGGACTAGCGGGAGCTACCTCGAACACCGGGGAGCTGTTTTTT
once TRBJ1-2 TRBD1 TRBV6-6 CASSAGDRAGHGYTF TGTGCCAGCTCGGCCGGGGACAGGGCGGGTCATGGCTACACCTTC
NA TRBJ2-1 NA TRBV10-3 CATSGTGWDEQFF TGTGCCACTTCAGGGACTGGATGGGATGAGCAGTTCTTC
NA TRBJ1-4 NA TRBV11-2 CASSVAGINEKLFF TGTGCCAGCAGCGTGGCGGGGATTAATGAAAAACTGTTTTTT
NA TRBJ1-2 NA TRBV4-3 CASSPGAGGNYGYTF TGCGCCAGCAGCCCGGGCGCGGGGGGGAACTATGGCTACACCTTC
NA TRBJ2-1 TRBD2 TRBV19 CASSTRVERLAAIYNEQFF TGTGCCAGTAGTACACGAGTTGAAAGACTAGCGGCTATTTACAATGAGCAGTTCTTC
few TRBJ1-5 TRBD1 TRBV10-1 CASSEPNTSSGTEVSNQPQHF TGCGCCAGCAGTGAGCCCAACACTTCGTCCGGGACAGAGGTTAGCAATCAGCCCCAGCATTTT
many TRBJ2-7 TRBD1 TRBV6-2/TRBV6-3 CASSYFQGANYEQYF TGTGCCAGCAGTTACTTCCAGGGGGCGAACTACGAGCAGTACTTC
NA TRBJ1-1 NA TRBV19 CATKPGSVGNTEAFF TGTGCCACTAAGCCGGGGTCGGTGGGGAACACTGAAGCTTTCTTT
NA TRBJ1-5 NA TRBV7-9 CASSRSRGQPQHF TGTGCCAGCAGCCGAAGCCGAGGACAGCCCCAGCATTTT
NA TRBJ2-3 TRBD2 TRBV3-1/TRBV3-2 CASRPGLAHAAFTDTQYF TGTGCCAGCCGTCCGGGACTAGCGCACGCCGCCTTCACAGATACGCAGTATTTT
NA TRBJ2-7 NA TRBV5-4 CASSSSLSSAYEQYF TGTGCCAGCAGCTCGTCGTTGTCTAGCGCATACGAGCAGTACTTC
NA TRBJ2-7 TRBD2 TRBV7-9 CASSSTRLAGGYEQYF TGTGCCAGCAGCTCCACTAGACTAGCGGGAGGCTACGAGCAGTACTTC
NA TRBJ1-1 NA TRBV21-1 CTGGAQAFF TGTACGGGGGGCGCGCAGGCTTTCTTT
NA TRBJ2-2 TRBD1 TRBV2 CASTGTVNTGELFF TGTGCCAGTACCGGGACAGTGAACACCGGGGAGCTGTTTTTT
NA TRBJ1-6 NA TRBV18 CASSPLQYNSPLHF TGTGCCAGCTCACCATTACAGTATAATTCACCCCTCCACTTT
few TRBJ2-1 TRBD2 TRBV6-4 CASSVSSGRADRFF TGTGCCAGCAGTGTCTCTAGCGGGAGGGCCGATCGGTTCTTC
NA TRBJ1-4 TRBD1 TRBV27 CASGTGTGGLVPNEKLFF TGTGCCAGCGGGACCGGGACAGGGGGCTTGGTACCTAATGAAAAACTGTTTTTT